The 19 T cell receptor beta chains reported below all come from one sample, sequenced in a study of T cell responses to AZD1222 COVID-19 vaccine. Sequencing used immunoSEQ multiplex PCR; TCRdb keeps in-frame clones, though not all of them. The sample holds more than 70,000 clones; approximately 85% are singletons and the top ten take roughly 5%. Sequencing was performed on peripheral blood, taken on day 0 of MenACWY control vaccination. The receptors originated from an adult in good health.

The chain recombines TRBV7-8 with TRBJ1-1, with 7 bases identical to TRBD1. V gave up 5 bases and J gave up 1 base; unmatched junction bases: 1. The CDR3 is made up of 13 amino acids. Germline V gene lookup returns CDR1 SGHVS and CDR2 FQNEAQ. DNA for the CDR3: TGTGCCAGCAGCAACAGGGGGAACACTGAAGCTTTCTTT. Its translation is CASSNRGNTEAFF.

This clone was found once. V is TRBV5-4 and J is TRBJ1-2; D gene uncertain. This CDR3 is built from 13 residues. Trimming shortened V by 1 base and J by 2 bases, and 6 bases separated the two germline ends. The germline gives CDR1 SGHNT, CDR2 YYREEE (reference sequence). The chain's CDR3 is CASSLSENYGYTF. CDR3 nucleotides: TGTGCCAGCAGCTTGTCAGAAAACTATGGCTACACCTTC.

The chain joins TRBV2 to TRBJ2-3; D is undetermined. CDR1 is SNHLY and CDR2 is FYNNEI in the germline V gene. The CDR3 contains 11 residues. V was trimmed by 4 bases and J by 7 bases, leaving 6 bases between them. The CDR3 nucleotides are TGTGCCAGCAGTGCCGCCAATACGCAGTATTTT. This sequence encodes CASSAANTQYF.

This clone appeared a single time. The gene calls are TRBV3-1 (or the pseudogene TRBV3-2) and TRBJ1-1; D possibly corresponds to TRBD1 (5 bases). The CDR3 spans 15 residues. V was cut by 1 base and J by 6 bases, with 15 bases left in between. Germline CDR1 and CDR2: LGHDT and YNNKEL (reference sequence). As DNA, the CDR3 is TGTGCCAGCAGCCAAGGCCCCGGGGGACGCTCTGAAGCTTTCTTT. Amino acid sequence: CASSQGPGGRSEAFF.

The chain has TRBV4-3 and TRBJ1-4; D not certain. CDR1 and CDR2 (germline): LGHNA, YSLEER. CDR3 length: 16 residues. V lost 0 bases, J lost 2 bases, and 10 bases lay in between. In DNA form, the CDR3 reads TGCGCCAGCAGCCAAGAAGTAGCTAATACTAATGAAAAACTGTTTTTT. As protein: CASSQEVANTNEKLFF.

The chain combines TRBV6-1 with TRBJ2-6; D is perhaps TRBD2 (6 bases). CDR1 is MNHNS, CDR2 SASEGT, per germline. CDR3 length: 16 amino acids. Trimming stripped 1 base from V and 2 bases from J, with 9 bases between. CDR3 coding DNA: TGTGCCAGCAGTGAAGGGGGGGATGCTGGGGCCAACGTCCTGACTTTC. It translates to CASSEGGDAGANVLTF.

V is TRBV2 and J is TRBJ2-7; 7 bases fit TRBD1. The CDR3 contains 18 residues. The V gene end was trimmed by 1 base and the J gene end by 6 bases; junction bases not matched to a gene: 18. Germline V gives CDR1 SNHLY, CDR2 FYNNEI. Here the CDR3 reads CASSEDLGRTRGKIEQYF. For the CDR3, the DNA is TGTGCCAGCAGTGAAGACCTTGGCCGAACCAGGGGGAAGATCGAGCAGTACTTC.

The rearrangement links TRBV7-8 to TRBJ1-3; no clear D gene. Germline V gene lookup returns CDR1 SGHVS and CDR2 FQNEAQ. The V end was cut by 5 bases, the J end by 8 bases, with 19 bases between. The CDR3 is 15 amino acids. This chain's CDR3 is CASSPNPGVGDTIYF. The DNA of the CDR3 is TGTGCCAGCAGCCCGAATCCCGGGGTAGGAGACACCATATATTTT.

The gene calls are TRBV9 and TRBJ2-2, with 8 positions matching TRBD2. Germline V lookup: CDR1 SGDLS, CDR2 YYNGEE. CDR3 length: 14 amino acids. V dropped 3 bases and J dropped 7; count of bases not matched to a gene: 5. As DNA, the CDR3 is TGTGCCAGCAGCGCCGGGGGGGCCGGCGGGGAGCTGTTTTTT. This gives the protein CASSAGGAGGELFF.

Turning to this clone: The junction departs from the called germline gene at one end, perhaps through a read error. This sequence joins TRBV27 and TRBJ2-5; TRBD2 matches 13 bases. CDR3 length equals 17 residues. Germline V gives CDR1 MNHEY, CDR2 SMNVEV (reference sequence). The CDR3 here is CASSRSGTSGVQGTQYF. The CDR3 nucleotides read TGTGCCAGCAGTAGGTCCGGGACTAGCGGGGTCCAAGGGACCCAGTACTTC.

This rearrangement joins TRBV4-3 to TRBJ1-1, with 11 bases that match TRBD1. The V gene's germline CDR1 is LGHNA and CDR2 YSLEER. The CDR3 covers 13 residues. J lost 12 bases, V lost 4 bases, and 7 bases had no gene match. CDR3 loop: CASSLWTGGETFF. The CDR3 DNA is TGCGCCAGCAGCCTCTGGACAGGGGGCGAGACTTTCTTT.

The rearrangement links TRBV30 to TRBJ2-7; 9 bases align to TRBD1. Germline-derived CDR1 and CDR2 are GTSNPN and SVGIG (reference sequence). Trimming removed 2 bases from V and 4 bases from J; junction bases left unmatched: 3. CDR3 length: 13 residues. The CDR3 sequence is CAWSRGQGYEQYF. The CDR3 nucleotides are TGTGCCTGGAGTAGGGGACAGGGATACGAGCAGTACTTC.

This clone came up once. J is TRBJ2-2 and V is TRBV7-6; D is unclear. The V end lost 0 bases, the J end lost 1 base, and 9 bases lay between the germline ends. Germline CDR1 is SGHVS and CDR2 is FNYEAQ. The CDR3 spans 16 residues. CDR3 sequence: CASSLARTVNTGELFF. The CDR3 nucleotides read TGTGCCAGCAGCTTAGCGCGGACGGTGAACACCGGGGAGCTGTTTTTT.

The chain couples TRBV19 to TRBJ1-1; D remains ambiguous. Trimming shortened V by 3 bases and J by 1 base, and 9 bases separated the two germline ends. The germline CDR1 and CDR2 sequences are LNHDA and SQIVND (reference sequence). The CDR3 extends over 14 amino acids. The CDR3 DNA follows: TGTGCCAGTAGTATGTGGGGAGCGAACACTGAAGCTTTCTTT. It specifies CASSMWGANTEAFF.

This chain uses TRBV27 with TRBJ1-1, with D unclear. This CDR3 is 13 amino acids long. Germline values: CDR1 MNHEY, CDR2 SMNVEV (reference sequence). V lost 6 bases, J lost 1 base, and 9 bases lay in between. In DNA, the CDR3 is TGTGCCAGCAGCGGGTGGCGGAACACTGAAGCTTTCTTT. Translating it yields CASSGWRNTEAFF.

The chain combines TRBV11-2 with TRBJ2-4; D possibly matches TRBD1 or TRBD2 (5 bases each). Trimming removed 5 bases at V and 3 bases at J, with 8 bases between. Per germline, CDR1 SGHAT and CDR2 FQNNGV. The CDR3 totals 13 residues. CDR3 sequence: CASSEGSKNIQYF. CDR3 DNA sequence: TGTGCCAGCAGCGAGGGGAGCAAAAACATTCAGTACTTC.

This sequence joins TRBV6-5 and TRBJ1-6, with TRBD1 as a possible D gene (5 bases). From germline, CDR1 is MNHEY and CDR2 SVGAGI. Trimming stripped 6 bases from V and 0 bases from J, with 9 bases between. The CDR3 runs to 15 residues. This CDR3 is CASRGGSSYNSPLHF. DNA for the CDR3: TGTGCCAGCAGGGGGGGAAGCTCCTATAATTCACCCCTCCACTTT.

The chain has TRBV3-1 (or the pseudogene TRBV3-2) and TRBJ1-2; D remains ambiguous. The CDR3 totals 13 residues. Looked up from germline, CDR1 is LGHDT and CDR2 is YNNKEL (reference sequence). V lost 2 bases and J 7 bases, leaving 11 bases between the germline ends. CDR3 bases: TGTGCCAGCAGCCAAAAAGTAGCAGTTGGCTACACCTTC. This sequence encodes CASSQKVAVGYTF.

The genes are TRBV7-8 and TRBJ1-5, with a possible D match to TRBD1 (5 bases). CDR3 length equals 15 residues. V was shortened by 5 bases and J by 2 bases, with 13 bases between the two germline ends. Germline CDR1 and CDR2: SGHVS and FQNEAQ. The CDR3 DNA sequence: TGTGCCAGCAGCCCTCTAAGAGGGGGCAATCAGCCCCAGCATTTT. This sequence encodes CASSPLRGGNQPQHF.